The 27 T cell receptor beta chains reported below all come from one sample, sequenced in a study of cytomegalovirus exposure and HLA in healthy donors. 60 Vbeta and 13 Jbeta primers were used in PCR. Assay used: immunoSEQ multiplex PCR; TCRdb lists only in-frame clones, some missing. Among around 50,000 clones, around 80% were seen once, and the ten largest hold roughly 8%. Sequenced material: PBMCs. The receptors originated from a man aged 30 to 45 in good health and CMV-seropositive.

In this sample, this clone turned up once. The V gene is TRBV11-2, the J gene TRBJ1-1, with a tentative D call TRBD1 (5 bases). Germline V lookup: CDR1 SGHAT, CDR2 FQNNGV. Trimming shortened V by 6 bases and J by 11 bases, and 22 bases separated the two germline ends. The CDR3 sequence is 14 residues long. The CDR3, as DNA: TGTGCCAGCAGACATCCTCCAAGGGGTGGGTACGCTTTCTTT. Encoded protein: CASRHPPRGGYAFF.

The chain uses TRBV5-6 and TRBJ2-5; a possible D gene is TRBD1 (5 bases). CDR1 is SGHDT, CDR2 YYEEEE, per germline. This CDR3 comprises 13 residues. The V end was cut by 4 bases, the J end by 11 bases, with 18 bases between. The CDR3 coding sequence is TGTGCCAGCAGCACCTTGGGGCCAAGGGCTCAGTACTTC. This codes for CASSTLGPRAQYF.

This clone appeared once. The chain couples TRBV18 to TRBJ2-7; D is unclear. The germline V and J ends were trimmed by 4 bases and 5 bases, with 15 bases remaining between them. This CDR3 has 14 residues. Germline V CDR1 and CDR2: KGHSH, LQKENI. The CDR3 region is CASSRQVLRHEQYF. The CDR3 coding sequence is TGTGCCAGCTCACGCCAGGTACTCCGCCACGAGCAGTACTTC. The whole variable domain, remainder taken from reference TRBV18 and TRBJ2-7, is NAGVMQNPRHLVRRRGQEARLRCSPMKGHSHVYWYRQLPEEGLKFMVYLQKENIIDESGMPKERFSAEFPKEGPSILRIQQVVRGDSAAYFCASSRQVLRHEQYFGPGTRLTVT.

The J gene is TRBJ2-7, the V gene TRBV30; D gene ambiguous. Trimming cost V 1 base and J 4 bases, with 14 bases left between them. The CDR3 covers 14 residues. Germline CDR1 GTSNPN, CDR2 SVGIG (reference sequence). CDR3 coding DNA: TGTGCCTGGAGTGACGTTACAAGAGGTTACGAGCAGTACTTC. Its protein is CAWSDVTRGYEQYF. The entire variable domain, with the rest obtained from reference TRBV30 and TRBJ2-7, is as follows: SQTIHQWPATLVQPVGSPLSLECTVEGTSNPNLYWYRQAAGRGLQLLFYSVGIGQISSEVPQNLSASRPQDRQFILSSKKLLLSDSGFYLCAWSDVTRGYEQYFGPGTRLTVT.

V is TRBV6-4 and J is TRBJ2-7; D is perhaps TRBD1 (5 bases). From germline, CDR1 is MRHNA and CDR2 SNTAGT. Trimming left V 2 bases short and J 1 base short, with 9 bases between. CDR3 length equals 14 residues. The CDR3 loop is CASSDGAGSYEQYF. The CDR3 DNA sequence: TGTGCCAGCAGTGACGGGGCAGGGTCCTACGAGCAGTACTTC.

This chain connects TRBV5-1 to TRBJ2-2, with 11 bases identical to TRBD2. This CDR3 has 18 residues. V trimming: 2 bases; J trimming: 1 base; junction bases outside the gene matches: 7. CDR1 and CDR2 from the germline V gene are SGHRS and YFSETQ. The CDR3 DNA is TGCGCCAGCAGCTTCGGTAGCGGGGGGGCCGTGAACACCGGGGAGCTGTTTTTT. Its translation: CASSFGSGGAVNTGELFF.

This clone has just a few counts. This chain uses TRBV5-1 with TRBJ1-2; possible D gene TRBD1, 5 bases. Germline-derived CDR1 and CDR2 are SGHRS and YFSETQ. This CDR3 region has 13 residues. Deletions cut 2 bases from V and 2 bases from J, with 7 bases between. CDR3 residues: CASSFTGNYGYTF. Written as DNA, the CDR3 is TGCGCCAGCAGCTTCACAGGAAACTATGGCTACACCTTC.

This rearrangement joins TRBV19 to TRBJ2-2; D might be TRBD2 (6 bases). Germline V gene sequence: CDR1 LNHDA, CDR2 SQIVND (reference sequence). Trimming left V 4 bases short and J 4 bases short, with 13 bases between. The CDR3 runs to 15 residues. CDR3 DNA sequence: TGTGCCAGTAGTAGAAGGGGAGCGGGCACCGGGGAGCTGTTTTTT. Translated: CASSRRGAGTGELFF.

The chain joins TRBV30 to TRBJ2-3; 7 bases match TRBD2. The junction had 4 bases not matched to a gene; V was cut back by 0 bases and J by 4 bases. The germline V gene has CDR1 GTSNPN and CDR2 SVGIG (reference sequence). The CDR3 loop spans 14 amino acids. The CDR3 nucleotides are TGTGCCTGGAGTGTTGGACTAGGAGCAGATACGCAGTATTTT. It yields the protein CAWSVGLGADTQYF.

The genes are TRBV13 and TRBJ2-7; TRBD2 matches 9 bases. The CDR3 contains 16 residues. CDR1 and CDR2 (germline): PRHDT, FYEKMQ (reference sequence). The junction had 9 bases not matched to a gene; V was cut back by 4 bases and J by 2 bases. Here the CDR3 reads CASSSGDRGGAYEQYF. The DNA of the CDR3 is TGTGCCAGCAGCTCAGGGGATCGCGGGGGGGCCTACGAGCAGTACTTC.

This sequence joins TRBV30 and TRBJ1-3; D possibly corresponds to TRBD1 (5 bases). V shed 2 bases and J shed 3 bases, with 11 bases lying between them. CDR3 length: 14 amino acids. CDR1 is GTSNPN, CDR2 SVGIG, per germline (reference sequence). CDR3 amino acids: CAWSRDSFGNTIYF. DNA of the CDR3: TGTGCCTGGAGTCGAGACAGTTTTGGAAACACCATATATTTT.

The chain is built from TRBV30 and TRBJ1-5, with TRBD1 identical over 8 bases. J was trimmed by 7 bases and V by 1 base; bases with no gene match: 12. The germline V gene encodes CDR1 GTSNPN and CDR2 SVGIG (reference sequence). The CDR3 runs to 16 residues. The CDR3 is CAWSASGGGSVQPQHF. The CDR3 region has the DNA TGTGCCTGGAGTGCGTCAGGGGGCGGTTCGGTGCAGCCCCAGCATTTT.

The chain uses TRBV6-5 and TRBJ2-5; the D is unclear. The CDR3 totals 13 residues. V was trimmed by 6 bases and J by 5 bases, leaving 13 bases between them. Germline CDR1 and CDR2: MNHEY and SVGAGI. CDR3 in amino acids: CASSRQLGETQYF. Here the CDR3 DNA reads TGTGCCAGCAGCCGACAATTGGGCGAGACCCAGTACTTC.

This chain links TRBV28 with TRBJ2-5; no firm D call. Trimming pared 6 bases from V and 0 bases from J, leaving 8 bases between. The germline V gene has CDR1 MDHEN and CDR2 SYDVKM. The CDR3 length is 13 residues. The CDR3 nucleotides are TGTGCCAGCAGCTTGACAAACCAAGAGACCCAGTACTTC. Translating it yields CASSLTNQETQYF. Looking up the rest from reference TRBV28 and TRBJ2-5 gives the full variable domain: DVKVTQSSRYLVKRTGEKVFLECVQDMDHENMFWYRQDPGLGLRLIYFSYDVKMKEKGDIPEGYSVSREKKERFSLILESASTNQTSMYLCASSLTNQETQYFGPGTRLLVL.

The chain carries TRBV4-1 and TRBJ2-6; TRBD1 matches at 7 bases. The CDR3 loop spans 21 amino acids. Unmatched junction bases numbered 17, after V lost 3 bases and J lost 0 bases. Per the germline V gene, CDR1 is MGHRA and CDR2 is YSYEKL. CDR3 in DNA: TGCGCCAGCAGCCACATTTTCGGCCCGGGACAGAGCTCCTCTGGGGCCAACGTCCTGACTTTC. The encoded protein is CASSHIFGPGQSSSGANVLTF.

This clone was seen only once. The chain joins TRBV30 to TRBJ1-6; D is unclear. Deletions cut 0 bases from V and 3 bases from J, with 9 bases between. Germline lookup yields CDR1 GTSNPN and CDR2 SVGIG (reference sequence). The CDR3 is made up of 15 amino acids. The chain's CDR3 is CAWSVARVYNSPLHF. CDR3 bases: TGTGCCTGGAGTGTAGCCCGCGTCTATAATTCACCCCTCCACTTT.

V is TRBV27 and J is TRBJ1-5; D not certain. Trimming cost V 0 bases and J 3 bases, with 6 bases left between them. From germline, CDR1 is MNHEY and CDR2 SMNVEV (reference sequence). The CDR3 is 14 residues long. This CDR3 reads CASSLSYNNQPQHF. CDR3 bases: TGTGCCAGCAGTTTATCGTACAACAATCAGCCCCAGCATTTT.

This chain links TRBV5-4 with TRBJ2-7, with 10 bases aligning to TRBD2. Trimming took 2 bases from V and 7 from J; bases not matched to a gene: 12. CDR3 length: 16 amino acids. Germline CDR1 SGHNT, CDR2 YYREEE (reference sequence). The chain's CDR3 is CASSFPGGSGGREQYF. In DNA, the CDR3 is TGTGCCAGCAGCTTCCCAGGGGGTAGCGGGGGGCGGGAGCAGTACTTC.

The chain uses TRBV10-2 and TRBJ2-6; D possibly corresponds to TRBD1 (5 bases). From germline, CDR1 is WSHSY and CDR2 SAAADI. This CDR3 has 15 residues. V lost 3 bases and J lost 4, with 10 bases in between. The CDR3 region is CASSDTGAGANVLTF. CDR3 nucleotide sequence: TGCGCCAGCAGTGACACAGGAGCCGGGGCCAACGTCCTGACTTTC.

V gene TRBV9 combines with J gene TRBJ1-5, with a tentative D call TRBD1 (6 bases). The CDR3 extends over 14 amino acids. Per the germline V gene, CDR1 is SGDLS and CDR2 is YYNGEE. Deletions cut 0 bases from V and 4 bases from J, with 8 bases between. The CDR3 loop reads CASSVGQGNQPQHF. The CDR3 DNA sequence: TGTGCCAGCAGCGTAGGTCAGGGGAATCAGCCCCAGCATTTT.

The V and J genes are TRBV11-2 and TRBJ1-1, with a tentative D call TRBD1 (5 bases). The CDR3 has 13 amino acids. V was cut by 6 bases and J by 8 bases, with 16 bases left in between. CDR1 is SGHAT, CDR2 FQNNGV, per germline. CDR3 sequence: CASSSGLVVEAFF. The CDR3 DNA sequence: TGTGCCAGCAGTTCGGGACTCGTCGTAGAAGCTTTCTTT.

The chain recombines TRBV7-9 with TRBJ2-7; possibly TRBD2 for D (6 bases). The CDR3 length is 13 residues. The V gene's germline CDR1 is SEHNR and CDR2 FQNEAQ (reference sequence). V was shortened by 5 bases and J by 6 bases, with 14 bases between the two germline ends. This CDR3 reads CASSPPAGLEQYF. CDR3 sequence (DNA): TGTGCCAGCAGCCCTCCCGCGGGGCTCGAGCAGTACTTC.

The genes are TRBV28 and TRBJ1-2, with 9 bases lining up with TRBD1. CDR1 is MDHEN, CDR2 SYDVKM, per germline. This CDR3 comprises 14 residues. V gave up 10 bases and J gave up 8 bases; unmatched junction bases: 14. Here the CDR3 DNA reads TGTGCCACCGGAAGCTCCGGGACAGGGAAGGGCTACACCTTC. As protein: CATGSSGTGKGYTF.

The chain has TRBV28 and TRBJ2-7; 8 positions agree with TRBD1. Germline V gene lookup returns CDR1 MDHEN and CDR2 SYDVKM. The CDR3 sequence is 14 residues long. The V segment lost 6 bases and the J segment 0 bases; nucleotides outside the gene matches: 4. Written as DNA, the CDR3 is TGTGCCAGCAGGCCGACAGGGGTCTCCTACGAGCAGTACTTC. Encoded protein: CASRPTGVSYEQYF.

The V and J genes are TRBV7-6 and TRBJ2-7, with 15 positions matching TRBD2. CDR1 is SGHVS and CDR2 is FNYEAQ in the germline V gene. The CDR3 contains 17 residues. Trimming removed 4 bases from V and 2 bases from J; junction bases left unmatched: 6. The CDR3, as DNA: TGTGCCAGCAGCTCGGGACTAGCGGGGGGACCAGCCTACGAGCAGTACTTC. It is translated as CASSSGLAGGPAYEQYF.

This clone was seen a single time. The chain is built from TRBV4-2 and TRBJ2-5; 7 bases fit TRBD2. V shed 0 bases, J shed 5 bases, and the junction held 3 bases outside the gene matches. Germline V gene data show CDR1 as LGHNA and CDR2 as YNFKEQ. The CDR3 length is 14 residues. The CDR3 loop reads CASSQEQAGETQYF. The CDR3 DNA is TGTGCCAGCAGCCAAGAACAAGCGGGGGAGACCCAGTACTTC.

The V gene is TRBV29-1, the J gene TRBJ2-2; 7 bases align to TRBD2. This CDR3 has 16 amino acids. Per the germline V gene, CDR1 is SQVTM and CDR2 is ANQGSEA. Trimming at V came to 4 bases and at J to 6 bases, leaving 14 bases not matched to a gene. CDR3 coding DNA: TGCAGCGTTGCCCCCTCCGGGGGGAAGTGGGCCGGGGAGCTGTTTTTT. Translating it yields CSVAPSGGKWAGELFF.